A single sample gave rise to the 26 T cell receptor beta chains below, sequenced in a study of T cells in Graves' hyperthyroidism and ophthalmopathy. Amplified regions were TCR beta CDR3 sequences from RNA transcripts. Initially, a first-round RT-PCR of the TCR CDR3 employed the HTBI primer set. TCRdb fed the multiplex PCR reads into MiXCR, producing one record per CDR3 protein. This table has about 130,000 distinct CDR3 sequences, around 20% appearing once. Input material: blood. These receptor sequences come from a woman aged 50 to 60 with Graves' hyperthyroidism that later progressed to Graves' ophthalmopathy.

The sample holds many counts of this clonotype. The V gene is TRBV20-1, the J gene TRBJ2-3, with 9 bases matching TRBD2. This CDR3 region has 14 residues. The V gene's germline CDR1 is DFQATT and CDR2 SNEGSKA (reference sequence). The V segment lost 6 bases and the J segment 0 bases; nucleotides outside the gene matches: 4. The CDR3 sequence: CSAFTSGSTDTQYF. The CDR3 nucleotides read TGCAGTGCCTTCACTAGCGGGAGCACAGATACGCAGTATTTT.

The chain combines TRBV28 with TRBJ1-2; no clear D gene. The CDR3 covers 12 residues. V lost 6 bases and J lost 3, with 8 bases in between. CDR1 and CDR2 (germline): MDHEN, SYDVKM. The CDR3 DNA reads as TGTGCCAGCAGACCATTGGACTATGGCTACACCTTC. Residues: CASRPLDYGYTF.

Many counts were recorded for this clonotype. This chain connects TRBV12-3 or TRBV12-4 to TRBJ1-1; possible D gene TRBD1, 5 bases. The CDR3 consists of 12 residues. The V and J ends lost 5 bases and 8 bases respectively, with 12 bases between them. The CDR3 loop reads CASSARQSEAFF. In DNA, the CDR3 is TGTGCCAGCAGTGCCAGACAGAGCGAAGCTTTCTTT.

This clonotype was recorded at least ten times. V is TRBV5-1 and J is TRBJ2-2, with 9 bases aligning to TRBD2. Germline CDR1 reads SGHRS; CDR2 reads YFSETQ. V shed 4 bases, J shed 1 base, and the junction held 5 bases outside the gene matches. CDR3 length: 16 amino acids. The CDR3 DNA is TGCGCCAGCAGCCCTTCTAGCGGGAAGAACACCGGGGAGCTGTTTTTT. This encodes CASSPSSGKNTGELFF.

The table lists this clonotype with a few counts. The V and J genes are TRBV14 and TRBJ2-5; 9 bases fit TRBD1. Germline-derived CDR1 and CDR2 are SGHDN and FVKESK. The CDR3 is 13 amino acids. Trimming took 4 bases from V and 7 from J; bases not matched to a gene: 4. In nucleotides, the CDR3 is TGTGCCAGCAGCCCGGGACAGGGCGCGACCCAGTACTTC. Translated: CASSPGQGATQYF.

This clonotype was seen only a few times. The chain's CDR3 is CASSEYPSGTYNEQFF. The DNA for the CDR3 is TGCGCCAGCAGTGAGTATCCCAGCGGAACCTACAATGAGCAGTTCTTC. V is TRBV10-1 and J is TRBJ2-1, with a possible D match to TRBD2 (5 bases). Germline assignment: CDR1 WNHNN and CDR2 SYGVQD (reference sequence). With 1 base removed from V and 2 bases from J, the gap between germline ends came to 12 bases. This CDR3 is built from 16 residues.

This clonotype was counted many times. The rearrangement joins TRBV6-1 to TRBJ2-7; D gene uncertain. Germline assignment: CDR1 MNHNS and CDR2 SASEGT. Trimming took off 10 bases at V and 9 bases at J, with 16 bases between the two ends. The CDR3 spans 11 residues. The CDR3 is CATSLSGLQYF. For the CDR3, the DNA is TGTGCCACCTCCCTCTCGGGCCTGCAGTACTTC.

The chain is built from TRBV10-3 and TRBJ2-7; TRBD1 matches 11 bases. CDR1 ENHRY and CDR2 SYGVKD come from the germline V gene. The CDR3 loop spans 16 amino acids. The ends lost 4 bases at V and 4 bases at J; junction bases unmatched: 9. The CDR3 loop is CAISGGGQGVYYEQYF. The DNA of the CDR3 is TGTGCCATCAGTGGAGGGGGACAGGGGGTGTATTACGAGCAGTACTTC.

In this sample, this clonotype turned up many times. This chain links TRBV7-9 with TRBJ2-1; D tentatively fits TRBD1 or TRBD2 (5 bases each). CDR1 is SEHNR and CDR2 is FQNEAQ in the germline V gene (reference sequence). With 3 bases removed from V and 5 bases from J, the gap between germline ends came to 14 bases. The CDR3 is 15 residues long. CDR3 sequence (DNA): TGTGCCAGCAGCTTCGAGGGGACGGGGAACAATGAGCAGTTCTTC. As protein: CASSFEGTGNNEQFF.

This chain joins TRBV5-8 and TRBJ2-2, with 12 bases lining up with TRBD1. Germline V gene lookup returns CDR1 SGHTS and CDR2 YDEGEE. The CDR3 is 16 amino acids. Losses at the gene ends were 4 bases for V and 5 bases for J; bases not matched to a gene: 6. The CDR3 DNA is TGTGCCAGCAGCAAAGGGACAGGGGGCCGGACCGGGGAGCTGTTTTTT. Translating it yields CASSKGTGGRTGELFF. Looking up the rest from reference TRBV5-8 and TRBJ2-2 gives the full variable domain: EAGVTQSPTHLIKTRGQQATLRCSPISGHTSVYWYQQALGLGLQFLLWYDEGEERNRGNFPPRFSGRQFPNYSSELNVNALELEDSALYLCASSKGTGGRTGELFFGEGSRLTVL.

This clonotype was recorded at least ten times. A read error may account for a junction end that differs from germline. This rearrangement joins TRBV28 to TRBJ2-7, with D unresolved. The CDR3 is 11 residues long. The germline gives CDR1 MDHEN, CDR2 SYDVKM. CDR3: CASGLIYGQYF. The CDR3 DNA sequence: TGTGCCAGCGGTCTGATCTACGGGCAGTACTTC.

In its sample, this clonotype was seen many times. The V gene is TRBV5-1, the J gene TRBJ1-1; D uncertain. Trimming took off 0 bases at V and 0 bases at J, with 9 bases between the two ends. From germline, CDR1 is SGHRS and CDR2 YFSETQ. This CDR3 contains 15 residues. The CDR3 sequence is CASSLAPGMNTEAFF. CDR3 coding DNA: TGCGCCAGCAGCTTGGCCCCGGGCATGAACACTGAAGCTTTCTTT. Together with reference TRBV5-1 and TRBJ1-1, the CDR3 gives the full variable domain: KAGVTQTPRYLIKTRGQQVTLSCSPISGHRSVSWYQQTPGQGLQFLFEYFSETQRNKGNFPGRFSGRQFSNSRSEMNVSTLELGDSALYLCASSLAPGMNTEAFFGQGTRLTVV.

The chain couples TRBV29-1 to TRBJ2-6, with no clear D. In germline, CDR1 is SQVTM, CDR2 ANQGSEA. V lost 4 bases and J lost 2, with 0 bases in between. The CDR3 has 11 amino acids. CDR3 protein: CSVAGANVLTF. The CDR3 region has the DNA TGCAGCGTTGCTGGGGCCAACGTCCTGACTTTC.

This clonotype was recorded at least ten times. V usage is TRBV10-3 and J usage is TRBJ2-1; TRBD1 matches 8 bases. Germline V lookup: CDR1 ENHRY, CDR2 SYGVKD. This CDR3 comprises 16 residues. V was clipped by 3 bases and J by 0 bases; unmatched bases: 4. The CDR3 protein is CAISDRTGSSYNEQFF. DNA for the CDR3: TGTGCCATCAGTGATAGGACAGGGAGCTCCTACAATGAGCAGTTCTTC.

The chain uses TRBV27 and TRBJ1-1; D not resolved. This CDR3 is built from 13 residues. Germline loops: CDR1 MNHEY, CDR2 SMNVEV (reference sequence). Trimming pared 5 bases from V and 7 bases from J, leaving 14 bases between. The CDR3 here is CASSRTLRSEAFF. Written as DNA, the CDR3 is TGTGCCAGCAGTCGGACTCTAAGGAGTGAAGCTTTCTTT.

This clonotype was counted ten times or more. CDR3 residues: CASSWELAGPDEQFF. The CDR3 coding sequence is TGTGCCAGCTCCTGGGAACTAGCGGGACCCGATGAGCAGTTCTTC. V usage is TRBV11-2 and J usage is TRBJ2-1, with 10 bases fitting TRBD2. V dropped 8 bases and J dropped 8; count of bases not matched to a gene: 12. Germline V CDR1 and CDR2: SGHAT, FQNNGV. This CDR3 contains 15 residues.

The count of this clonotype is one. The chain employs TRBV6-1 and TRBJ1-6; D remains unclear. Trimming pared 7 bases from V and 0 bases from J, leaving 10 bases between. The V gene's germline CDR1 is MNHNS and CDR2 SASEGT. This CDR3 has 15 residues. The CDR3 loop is CASKEPSSYNSPLHF. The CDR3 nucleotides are TGTGCCAGCAAAGAACCGAGCTCCTATAATTCACCCCTCCACTTT.

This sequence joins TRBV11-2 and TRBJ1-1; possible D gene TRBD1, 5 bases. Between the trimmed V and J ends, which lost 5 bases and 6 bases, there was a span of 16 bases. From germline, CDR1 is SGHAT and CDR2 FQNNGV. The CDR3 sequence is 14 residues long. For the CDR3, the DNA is TGTGCCAGCAGCCCAGCCAGGGAGGTCGCTGAAGCTTTCTTT. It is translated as CASSPAREVAEAFF.

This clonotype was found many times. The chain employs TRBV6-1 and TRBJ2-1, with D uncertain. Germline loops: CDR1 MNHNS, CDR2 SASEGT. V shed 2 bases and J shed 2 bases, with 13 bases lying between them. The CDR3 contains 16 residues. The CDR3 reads CASSETGVYTYNEQFF. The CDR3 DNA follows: TGTGCCAGCAGTGAAACTGGGGTGTACACCTACAATGAGCAGTTCTTC.

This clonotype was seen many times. The CDR3 nucleotides are TGTGCCACCAGTACACAGGGGAACACTGAAGCTTTCTTT. Translation gives CATSTQGNTEAFF. This chain links TRBV15 with TRBJ1-1; tentative D call: TRBD1 (6 bases). This CDR3 contains 13 residues. Germline assignment: CDR1 LNHNV and CDR2 YYDKDF (reference sequence). Trimming took 6 bases from V and 1 from J, leaving 9 bases between them.

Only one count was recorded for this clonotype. CDR3 sequence (DNA): TGTGCCAGCGGCGCTAGGGGACATACGCAGTATTTT. As protein: CASGARGHTQYF. This rearrangement joins TRBV6-2 or TRBV6-3 to TRBJ2-3; D possibly matches TRBD1 or TRBD2 (5 bases each). The CDR3 length is 12 residues. Germline V gene lookup returns CDR1 MNHEY and CDR2 SVGEGT. Trimming took 8 bases from V and 7 from J, leaving 13 bases between them.

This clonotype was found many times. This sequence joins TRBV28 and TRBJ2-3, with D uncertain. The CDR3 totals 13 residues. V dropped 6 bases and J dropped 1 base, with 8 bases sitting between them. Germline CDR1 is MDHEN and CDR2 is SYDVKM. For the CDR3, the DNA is TGTGCCAGCAGGGGTCCTGGCACAGATACGCAGTATTTT. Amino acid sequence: CASRGPGTDTQYF.

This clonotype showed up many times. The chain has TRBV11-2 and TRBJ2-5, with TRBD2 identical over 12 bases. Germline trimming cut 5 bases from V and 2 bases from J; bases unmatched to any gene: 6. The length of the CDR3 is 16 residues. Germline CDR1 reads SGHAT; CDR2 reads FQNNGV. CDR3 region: CASSLAGGRKQETQYF. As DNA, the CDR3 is TGTGCCAGCAGCCTAGCGGGAGGGCGTAAGCAAGAGACCCAGTACTTC.

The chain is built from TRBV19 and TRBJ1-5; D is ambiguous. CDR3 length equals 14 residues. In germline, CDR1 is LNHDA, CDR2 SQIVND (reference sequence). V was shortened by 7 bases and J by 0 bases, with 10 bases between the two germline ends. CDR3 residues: CASTSRYSNQPQHF. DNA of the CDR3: TGTGCCAGTACGAGCCGTTATAGCAATCAGCCCCAGCATTTT.

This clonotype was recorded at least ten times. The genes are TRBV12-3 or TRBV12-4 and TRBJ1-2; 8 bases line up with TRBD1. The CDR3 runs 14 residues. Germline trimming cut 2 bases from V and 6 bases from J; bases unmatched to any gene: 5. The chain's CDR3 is CASSLTTRGHGYTF. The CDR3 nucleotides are TGTGCCAGCAGTTTAACGACCAGGGGGCATGGCTACACCTTC.

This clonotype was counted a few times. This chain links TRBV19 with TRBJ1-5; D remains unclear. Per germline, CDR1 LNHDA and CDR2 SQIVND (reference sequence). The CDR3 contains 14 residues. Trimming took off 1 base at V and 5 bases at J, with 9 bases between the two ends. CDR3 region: CASSIGRSDQPQHF. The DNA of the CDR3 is TGTGCCAGTAGTATAGGACGGAGCGATCAGCCCCAGCATTTT.